The clone carrying this T cell receptor (beta chain) appeared a few times. The antigen is not known. A read error may produce the germline difference seen at one junction end. This sample stems from a study of identical twins. This CDR3 has 15 residues. CDR1 MNHNS and CDR2 SASEGT come from the germline V gene. Study-wide findings and caveats: Partial confounding of zero-insertion analyses by invariant MAIT and iNKT cells was possible.

TCRdb called the 5' RACE reads again in MiXCR, with one record for every CDR3 protein. The sample has about 720,000 distinct CDR3 sequences, 8.5% to 9% seen once. The data also belong to a second study, concerning yellow fever vaccine responses in identical twins. From that second work: Reports say the vaccine T cell response in twins looked partly convergent and partly personalized.

The V gene is TRBV6-1, the J gene TRBJ2-5, with D perhaps TRBD1 or TRBD2 (5 bases each). The source of this sequence is a woman aged 18-29 years in good health. Sequencing was carried out using PBMCs. CDR3 loop: CASSRPRDDQESQYF. CDR3 bases: TGTGCCAGCAGTAGACCACGGGACGACCAAGAGTCCCAGTACTTC.